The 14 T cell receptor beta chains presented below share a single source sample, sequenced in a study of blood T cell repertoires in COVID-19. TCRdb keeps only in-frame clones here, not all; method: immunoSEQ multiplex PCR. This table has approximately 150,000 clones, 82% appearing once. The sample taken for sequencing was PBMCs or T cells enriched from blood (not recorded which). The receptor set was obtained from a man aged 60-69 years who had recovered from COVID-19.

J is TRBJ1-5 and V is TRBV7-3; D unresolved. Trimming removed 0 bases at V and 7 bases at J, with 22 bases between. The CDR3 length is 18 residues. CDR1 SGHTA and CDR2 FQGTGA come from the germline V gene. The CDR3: CASSLTPQAGFLSQPQHF. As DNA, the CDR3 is TGTGCCAGCAGCTTAACCCCCCAAGCGGGATTTCTTAGCCAGCCCCAGCATTTT.

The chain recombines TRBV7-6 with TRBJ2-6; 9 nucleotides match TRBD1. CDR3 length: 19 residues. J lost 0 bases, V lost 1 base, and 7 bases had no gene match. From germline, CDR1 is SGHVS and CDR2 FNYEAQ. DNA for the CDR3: TGTGCCAGCAGCTTAGGGCCGGGACAGGGCCTCTCTGGGGCCAACGTCCTGACTTTC. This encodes CASSLGPGQGLSGANVLTF.

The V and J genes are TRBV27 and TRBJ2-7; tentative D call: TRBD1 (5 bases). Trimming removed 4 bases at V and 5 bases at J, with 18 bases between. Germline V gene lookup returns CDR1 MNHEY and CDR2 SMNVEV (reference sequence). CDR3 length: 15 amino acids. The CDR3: CASSSSRAASHEQYF. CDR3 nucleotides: TGTGCCAGCAGTTCCTCCAGGGCAGCGTCACACGAGCAGTACTTC.

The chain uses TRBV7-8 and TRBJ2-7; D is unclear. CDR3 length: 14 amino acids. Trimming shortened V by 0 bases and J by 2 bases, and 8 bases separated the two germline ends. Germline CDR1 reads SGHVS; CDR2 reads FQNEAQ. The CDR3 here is CASSLAADTYEQYF. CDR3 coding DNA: TGTGCCAGCAGCTTAGCGGCGGATACCTACGAGCAGTACTTC.

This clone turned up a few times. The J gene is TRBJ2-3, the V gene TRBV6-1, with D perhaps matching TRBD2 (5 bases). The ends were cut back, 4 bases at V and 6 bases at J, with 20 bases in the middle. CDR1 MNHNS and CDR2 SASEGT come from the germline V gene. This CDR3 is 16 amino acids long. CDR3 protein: CASSAGTGFTSDTQYF. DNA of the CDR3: TGTGCCAGCAGTGCTGGAACGGGGTTCACCTCCGATACGCAGTATTTT.

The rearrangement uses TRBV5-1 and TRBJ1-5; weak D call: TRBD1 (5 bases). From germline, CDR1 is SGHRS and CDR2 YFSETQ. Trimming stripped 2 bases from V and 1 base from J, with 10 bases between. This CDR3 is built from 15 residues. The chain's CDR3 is CASSFGGGSNQPQHF. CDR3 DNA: TGCGCCAGCAGCTTTGGGGGAGGGAGCAATCAGCCCCAGCATTTT.

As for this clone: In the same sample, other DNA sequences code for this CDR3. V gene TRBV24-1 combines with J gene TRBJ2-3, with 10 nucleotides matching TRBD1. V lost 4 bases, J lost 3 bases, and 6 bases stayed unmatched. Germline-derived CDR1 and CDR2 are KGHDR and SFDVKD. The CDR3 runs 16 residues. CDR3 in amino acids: CATSEGGQGLTDTQYF. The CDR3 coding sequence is TGTGCCACCAGTGAGGGGGGACAGGGGCTTACAGATACGCAGTATTTT.

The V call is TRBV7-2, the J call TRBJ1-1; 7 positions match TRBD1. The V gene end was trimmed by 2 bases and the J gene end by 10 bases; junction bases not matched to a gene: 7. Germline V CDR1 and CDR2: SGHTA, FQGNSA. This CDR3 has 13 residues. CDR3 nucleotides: TGTGCCAGCAGCTTACGGCCAGGGGGTGTAGCTTTCTTT. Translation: CASSLRPGGVAFF.

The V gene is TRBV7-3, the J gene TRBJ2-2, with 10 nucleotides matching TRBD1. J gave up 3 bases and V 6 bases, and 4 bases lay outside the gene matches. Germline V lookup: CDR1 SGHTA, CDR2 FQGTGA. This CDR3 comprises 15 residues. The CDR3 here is CASSTTGGHTGELFF. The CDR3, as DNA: TGTGCCAGCAGTACGACAGGGGGCCACACCGGGGAGCTGTTTTTT.

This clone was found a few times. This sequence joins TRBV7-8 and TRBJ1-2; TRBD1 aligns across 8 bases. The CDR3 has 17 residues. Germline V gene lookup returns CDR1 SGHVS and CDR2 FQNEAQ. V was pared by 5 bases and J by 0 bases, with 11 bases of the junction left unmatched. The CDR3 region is CASSQLRDRRANYGYTF. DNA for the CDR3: TGTGCCAGCAGCCAACTCCGGGACAGGAGAGCTAACTATGGCTACACCTTC.

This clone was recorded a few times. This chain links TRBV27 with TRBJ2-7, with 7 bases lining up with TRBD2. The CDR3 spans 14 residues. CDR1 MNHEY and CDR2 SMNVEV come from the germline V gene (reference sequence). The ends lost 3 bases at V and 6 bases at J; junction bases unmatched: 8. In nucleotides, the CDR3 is TGTGCCAGCAGTTTGGGCGGGAGATTATCCGAGCAGTACTTC. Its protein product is CASSLGGRLSEQYF.

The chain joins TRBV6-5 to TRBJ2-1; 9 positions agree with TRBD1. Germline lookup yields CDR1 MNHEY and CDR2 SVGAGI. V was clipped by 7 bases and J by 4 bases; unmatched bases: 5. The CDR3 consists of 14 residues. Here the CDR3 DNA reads TGTGCCAGCAACCGGGACAGGGTTTACAATGAGCAGTTCTTC. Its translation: CASNRDRVYNEQFF.

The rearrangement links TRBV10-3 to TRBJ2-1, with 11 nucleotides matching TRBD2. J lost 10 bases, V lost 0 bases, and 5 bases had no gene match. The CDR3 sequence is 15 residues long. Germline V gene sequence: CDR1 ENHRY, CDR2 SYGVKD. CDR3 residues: CAISESVAGGREQFF. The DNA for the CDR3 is TGTGCCATCAGTGAGTCGGTAGCGGGGGGGCGGGAGCAGTTCTTC.

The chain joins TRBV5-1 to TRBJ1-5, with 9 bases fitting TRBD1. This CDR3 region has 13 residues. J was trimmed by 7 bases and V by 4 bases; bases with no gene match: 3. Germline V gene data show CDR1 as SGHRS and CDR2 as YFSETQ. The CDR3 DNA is TGCGCCAGCAGCCTGACAGGGGGGCAGCCCCAGCATTTT. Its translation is CASSLTGGQPQHF.